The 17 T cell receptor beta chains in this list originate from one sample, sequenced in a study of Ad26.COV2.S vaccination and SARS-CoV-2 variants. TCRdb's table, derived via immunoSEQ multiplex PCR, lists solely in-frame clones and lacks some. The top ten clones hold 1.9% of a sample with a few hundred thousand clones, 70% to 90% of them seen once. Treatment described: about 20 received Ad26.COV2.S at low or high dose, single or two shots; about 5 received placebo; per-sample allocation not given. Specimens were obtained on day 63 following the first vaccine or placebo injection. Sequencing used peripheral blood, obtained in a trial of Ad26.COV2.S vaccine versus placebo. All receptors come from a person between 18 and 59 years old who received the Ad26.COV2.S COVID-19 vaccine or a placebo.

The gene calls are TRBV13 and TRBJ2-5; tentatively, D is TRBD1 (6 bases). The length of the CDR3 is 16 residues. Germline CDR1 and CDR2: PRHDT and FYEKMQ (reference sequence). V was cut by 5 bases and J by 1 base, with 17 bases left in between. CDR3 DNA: TGTGCCAGCAGCGGCTTAGTAGGACAGACCCAAGAGACCCAGTACTTC. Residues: CASSGLVGQTQETQYF.

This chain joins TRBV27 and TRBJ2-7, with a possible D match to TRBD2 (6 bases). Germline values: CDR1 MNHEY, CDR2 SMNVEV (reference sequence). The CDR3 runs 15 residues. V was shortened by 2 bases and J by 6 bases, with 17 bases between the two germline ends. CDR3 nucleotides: TGTGCCAGCAGTTTAGCTCCGGGGGTCAGTACCGAGCAGTACTTC. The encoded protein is CASSLAPGVSTEQYF.

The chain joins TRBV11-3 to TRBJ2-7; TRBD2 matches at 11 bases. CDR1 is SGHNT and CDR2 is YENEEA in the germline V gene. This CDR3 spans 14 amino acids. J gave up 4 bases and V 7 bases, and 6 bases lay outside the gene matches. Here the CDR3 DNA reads TGTGCCAGCACCCTAACTAGCGGGAGTTACGAGCAGTACTTC. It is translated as CASTLTSGSYEQYF. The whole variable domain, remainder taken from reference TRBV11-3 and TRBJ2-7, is EAGVVQSPRYKIIEKKQPVAFWCNPISGHNTLYWYLQNLGQGPELLIRYENEEAVDDSQLPKDRFSAERLKGVDSTLKIQPAELGDSAVYLCASTLTSGSYEQYFGPGTRLTVT.

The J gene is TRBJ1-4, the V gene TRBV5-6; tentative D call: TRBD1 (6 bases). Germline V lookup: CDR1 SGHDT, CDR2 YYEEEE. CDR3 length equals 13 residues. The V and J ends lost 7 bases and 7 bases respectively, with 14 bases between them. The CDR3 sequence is CASGGVSGEKLFF. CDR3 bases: TGTGCCAGCGGGGGCGTATCGGGTGAAAAACTGTTTTTT.

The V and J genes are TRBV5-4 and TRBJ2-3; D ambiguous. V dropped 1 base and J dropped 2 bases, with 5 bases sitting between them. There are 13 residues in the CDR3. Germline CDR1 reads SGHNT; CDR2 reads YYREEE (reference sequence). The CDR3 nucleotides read TGTGCCAGCAGCTTGAAGGCCACAGATACGCAGTATTTT. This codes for CASSLKATDTQYF.

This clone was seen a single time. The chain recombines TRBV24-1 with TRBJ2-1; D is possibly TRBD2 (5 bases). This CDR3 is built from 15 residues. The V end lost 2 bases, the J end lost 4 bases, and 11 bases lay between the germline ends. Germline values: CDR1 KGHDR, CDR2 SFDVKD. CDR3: CATSDSSGNYNEQFF. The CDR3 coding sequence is TGTGCCACCAGTGATTCCTCCGGGAATTACAATGAGCAGTTCTTC.

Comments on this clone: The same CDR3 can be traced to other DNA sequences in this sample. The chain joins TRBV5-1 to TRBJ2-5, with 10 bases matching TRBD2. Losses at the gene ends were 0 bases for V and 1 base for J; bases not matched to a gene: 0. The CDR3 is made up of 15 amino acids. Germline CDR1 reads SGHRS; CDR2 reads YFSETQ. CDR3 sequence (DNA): TGCGCCAGCAGCTTGGGGACTAGCGGCCAAGAGACCCAGTACTTC. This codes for CASSLGTSGQETQYF.

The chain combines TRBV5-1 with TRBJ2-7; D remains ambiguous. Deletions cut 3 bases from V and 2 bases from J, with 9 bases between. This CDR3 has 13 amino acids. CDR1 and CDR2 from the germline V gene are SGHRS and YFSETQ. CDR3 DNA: TGCGCCAGCAGCTCCCGGTGGCCCTACGAGCAGTACTTC. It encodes CASSSRWPYEQYF.

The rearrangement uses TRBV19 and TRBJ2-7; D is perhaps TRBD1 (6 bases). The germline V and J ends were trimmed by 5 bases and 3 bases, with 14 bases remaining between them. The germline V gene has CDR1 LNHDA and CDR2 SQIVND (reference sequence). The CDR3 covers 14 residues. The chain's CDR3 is CASSDSSQGYEQYF. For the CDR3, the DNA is TGTGCCAGTAGTGACTCATCACAGGGCTACGAGCAGTACTTC.

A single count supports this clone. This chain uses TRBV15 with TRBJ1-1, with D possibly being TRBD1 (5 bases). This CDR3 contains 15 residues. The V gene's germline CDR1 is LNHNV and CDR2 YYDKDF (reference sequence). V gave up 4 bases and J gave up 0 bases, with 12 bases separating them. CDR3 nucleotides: TGTGCCACCAGCAAGATAGGGGCCATGAACACTGAAGCTTTCTTT. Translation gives CATSKIGAMNTEAFF.

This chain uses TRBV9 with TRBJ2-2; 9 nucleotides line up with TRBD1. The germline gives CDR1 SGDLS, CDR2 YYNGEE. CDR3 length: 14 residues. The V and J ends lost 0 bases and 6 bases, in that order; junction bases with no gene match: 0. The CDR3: CASSVGQGAGELFF. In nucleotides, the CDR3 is TGTGCCAGCAGCGTAGGACAGGGGGCCGGGGAGCTGTTTTTT.

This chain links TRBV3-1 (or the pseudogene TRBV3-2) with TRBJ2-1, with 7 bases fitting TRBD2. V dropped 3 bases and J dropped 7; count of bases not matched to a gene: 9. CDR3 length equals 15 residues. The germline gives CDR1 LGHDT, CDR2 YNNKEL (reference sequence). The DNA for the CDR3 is TGTGCCAGCAGCCAGCAGACTAGCCAGGGAAATGAGCAGTTCTTC. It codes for CASSQQTSQGNEQFF.

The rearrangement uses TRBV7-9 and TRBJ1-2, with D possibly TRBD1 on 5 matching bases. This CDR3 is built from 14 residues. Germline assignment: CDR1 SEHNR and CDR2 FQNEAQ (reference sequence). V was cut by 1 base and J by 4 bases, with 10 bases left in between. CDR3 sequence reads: CASSLVGGGYGYTF. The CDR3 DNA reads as TGTGCCAGCAGCTTAGTTGGGGGAGGCTATGGCTACACCTTC.

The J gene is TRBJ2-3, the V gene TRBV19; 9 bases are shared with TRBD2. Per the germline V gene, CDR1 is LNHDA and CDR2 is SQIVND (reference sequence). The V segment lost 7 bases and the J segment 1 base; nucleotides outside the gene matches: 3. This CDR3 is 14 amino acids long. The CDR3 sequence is CASKTSGRTDTQYF. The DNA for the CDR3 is TGTGCCAGTAAGACTAGCGGTCGCACAGATACGCAGTATTTT.

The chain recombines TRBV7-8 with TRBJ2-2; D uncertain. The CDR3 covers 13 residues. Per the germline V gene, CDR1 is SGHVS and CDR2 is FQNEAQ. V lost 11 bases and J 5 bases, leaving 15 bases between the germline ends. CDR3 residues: CASSNIRTGELFF. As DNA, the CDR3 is TGTGCCTCCTCGAACATTAGGACCGGGGAGCTGTTTTTT.

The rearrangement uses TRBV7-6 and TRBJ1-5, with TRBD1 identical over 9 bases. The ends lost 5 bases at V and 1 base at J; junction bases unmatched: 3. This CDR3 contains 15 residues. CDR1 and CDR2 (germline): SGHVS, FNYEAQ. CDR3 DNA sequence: TGTGCCAGCAGCCCAGACAGGGGGAGCAATCAGCCCCAGCATTTT. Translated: CASSPDRGSNQPQHF.

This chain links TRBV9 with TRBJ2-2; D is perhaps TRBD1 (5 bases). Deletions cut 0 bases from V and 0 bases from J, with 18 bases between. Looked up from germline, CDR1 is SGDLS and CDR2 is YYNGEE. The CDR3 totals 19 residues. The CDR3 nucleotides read TGTGCCAGCAGCGTAGTGGCAGGGCAGGGCCCCACGAACACCGGGGAGCTGTTTTTT. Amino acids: CASSVVAGQGPTNTGELFF. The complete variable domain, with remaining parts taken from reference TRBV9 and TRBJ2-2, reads DSGVTQTPKHLITATGQRVTLRCSPRSGDLSVYWYQQSLDQGLQFLIQYYNGEERAKGNILERFSAQQFPDLHSELNLSSLELGDSALYFCASSVVAGQGPTNTGELFFGEGSRLTVL.